Given below is one T cell receptor beta chain in context. Assay used: immunoSEQ multiplex PCR; TCRdb lists only in-frame clones, some missing. This table holds roughly 100,000 clones, 96% found once. The CDR3 is 20 amino acids. This sample was included in a study of technical replicates of blood from several donors. The TCR sequence derives from a human donor in good health. The sequenced sample consisted of T cells isolated from PBMCs. The chain has TRBV21-1 and TRBJ2-7; the DNA was not used to check the table's D call, TRBD2. TRBV21-1 is described as a pseudogene. In DNA, the CDR3 is TGTGCCAGCAGCAAAGTTCGGAGGCGGGGGGGAGCCCCGACGGAATACGAGCAGTACTTC. It yields the protein CASSKVRRRGGAPTEYEQYF.